The rows below give T cell receptor beta chains drawn from one sample of a study of T cells after yellow fever vaccination. TCRdb used MiXCR to reprocess the 5' RACE reads, holding one entry per CDR3 protein. The sample contains some 130,000 distinct CDR3 sequences, just over 6.5% of which appear only once. The sample was CD4+ T cells sorted from PBMCs, taken 10 days after the yellow fever booster vaccination. Receptor source: a man in his thirties or forties who received the YFV17D yellow fever vaccine. The CDR3 runs from the conserved cysteine through the conserved F or W. The order of the fields is D gene, clone size, V gene, J gene, CDR3 DNA, CDR3 protein. The D gene is left open where the match is weak. The size entry is marked missing in some rows and otherwise reads once, few, many or a size class.

D: -; size: -; V: TRBV30; J: TRBJ2-5; DNA: TGTGCCTGGAGTATATCTGGGGGTTTGAAGACCCAGTACTTC; CDR3: CAWSISGGLKTQYF
D: -; size: many; V: TRBV24-1; J: TRBJ2-1; DNA: TGTGCCACCAGTGATTCATCTAGCGCGAGCGATGAGCAGTTCTTC; CDR3: CATSDSSSASDEQFF
D: -; size: many; V: TRBV5-1; J: TRBJ2-1; DNA: TGCGCCAGCAGCTTGGCGGGGCCTGAGCAGTTCTTC; CDR3: CASSLAGPEQFF
D: TRBD2; size: many; V: TRBV7-2; J: TRBJ2-1; DNA: TGTGCCAGCACCCCAGCGGGAGACATATACAATGAGCAGTTCTTC; CDR3: CASTPAGDIYNEQFF
D: TRBD1; size: few; V: TRBV7-2; J: TRBJ1-1; DNA: TGTGCCAGCAGCTTAGACAGGGGGCCTTTGGCTTTCTTT; CDR3: CASSLDRGPLAFF
D: TRBD2; size: few; V: TRBV20-1; J: TRBJ2-3; DNA: TGCAGTGCTACCATAGCGGGAGGCACAGATACGCAGTATTTT; CDR3: CSATIAGGTDTQYF
D: -; size: few; V: TRBV12-3/TRBV12-4; J: TRBJ2-7; DNA: TGTGCCAGCACCCACGGCACTAGCCGAACCTACGAGCAGTACTTC; CDR3: CASTHGTSRTYEQYF
D: -; size: many; V: TRBV20-1; J: TRBJ2-5; DNA: TGCAGTGCTAGGGACCGGGCCCAAGGTCGAGAGACCCAGTACTTC; CDR3: CSARDRAQGRETQYF
D: -; size: many; V: TRBV2; J: TRBJ2-7; DNA: TGTGCCAGCAGTGTAGGACCCGGGCAGGGGTCCTACGAGCAGTACTTC; CDR3: CASSVGPGQGSYEQYF
D: -; size: -; V: TRBV7-9; J: TRBJ1-6; DNA: TGTGCCAGCAGCCCACCTGGTTCACCCCTCCACTTT; CDR3: CASSPPGSPLHF
D: TRBD1; size: -; V: TRBV30; J: TRBJ1-6; DNA: TGTGCCTGGAGTAGACCACAGGGGTTTAGTTCACCCCTCCACTTT; CDR3: CAWSRPQGFSSPLHF
D: -; size: few; V: TRBV20-1; J: TRBJ2-1; DNA: TGCAGTGCTAGAGGGGCTAGCTCCTACAATGAGCAGTTCTTC; CDR3: CSARGASSYNEQFF
D: TRBD1; size: -; V: TRBV7-2; J: TRBJ2-5; DNA: TGTGCCAGCAGCCCACAGGGGATCCAAGAGACCCAGTACTTC; CDR3: CASSPQGIQETQYF
D: -; size: many; V: TRBV4-3; J: TRBJ1-6; DNA: TGCGCCAGCAGCCAAGACCAAGGGCTACAGTCACCCCTCCACTTT; CDR3: CASSQDQGLQSPLHF